A selection of T cell receptor beta chains follows, all from one sample in a study of T cells in Graves' hyperthyroidism and ophthalmopathy. TCRdb reanalysed the multiplex PCR reads using MiXCR and keeps one entry per CDR3 protein. The repertoire holds over 400,000 distinct CDR3 sequences, with approximately 23% as singletons. Sequenced sample: blood. The receptors stem from a woman between 65 and 79 years old with Graves' ophthalmopathy. Both conserved end residues are part of each CDR3.

CDR3 protein	V gene
CASSFEEDTQYF	TRBV7-8
CASSSDGLAAYEQYF	TRBV7-2
CASSLEQGAGDTEQFF	TRBV28
CASSLYVSGGGNTIYF	TRBV7-9
CASRQGPDSPLHF	TRBV6-1
CASSQAAGGNYGYTF	TRBV4-3
CASSPRRGETQYF	TRBV4-1
CASSPPRSGVRTEAFF	TRBV18
CASSFDADTQYF	TRBV5-1
CASSVRAGWAYEQYF	TRBV9
CASSLGPGWEIAKNIQYF	TRBV5-6
CASSPTGLALDEQFF	TRBV3-1
CASTTGQYNQPQHF	TRBV2
CASSYVGAVGYTF	TRBV6-5
CASSPPTGMETQYF	TRBV18
CASSYGTGEKGFF	TRBV7-8
CAIRKDGGSTEAFF	TRBV10-3
CSVEGPTSGTDTQYF	TRBV29-1
CASSPAQGLSSEQYF	TRBV18
CASSYRPGQGKLNPYEQYF	TRBV7-9
CASSTMLAGAAYNEQFF	TRBV19
CASSRNTEAFF	TRBV6-2/TRBV6-3
CASGADPGGETQYF	TRBV2
CASSQVLGKSGATQYF	TRBV4-3
CASSVGLGSGTGELFF	TRBV9
CASSVTRAGREYGYTF	TRBV12-3/TRBV12-4
CASSGNGAAENNEQFF	TRBV10-2
CASFRTVTGELFF	TRBV6-1
CASRPQGYHYGYTF	TRBV6-1
CASSLLSLEETQYF	TRBV12-3/TRBV12-4
CASSLVWEDYEQYF	TRBV7-2
CRAQVGELFF	TRBV30
CASSASGGYTF	TRBV7-2
CASSSRTPLSSYEQYF	TRBV7-2
CASSPRTSRYEQFF	TRBV5-1
CASSVQGRVGTDTQYF	TRBV7-2
CASSRTINTEAFF	TRBV14
CASSLTGGIQGSHEQYF	TRBV5-1
CASSYTGAAYNEQFF	TRBV9
CASSPGVRYGYTF	TRBV11-2
CATRPSRDRGLGNEQFF	TRBV10-2
CASSPLLQGNTEAFF	TRBV18
CASTTLIRRANTGELFF	TRBV6-1
CASSQGYREYSPLHF	TRBV14
CASSAGSSYEQYF	TRBV10-1
CASGYGTQYGYTF	TRBV12-5
CASSLDTLGGYTF	TRBV11-2
CSARDGDRLEHTQYF	TRBV20-1
CASSDWIQETQYF	TRBV25-1
CASSARDRTNYGYTF	TRBV5-4
CASSLTSGRVDEQFF	TRBV2
CASGRTGRYEQYF	TRBV2
CASSLQGATEAFF	TRBV6-1
CASSLSKGRETQYF	TRBV11-2
CASSFEGARGQPQHF	TRBV5-1
CASSAETGRPATNEKLFF	TRBV5-1
CASSVSGRAGTDTQYF	TRBV6-1